This record looks at one T cell receptor (beta chain) sequence and its context. Its matching antigen is unknown. A much larger clone sits a single nucleotide away, making a read error possible. One entry per CDR3 protein results from TCRdb running MiXCR on the reads. The profile shows 400,000 or so distinct CDR3 sequences, about a third of them singletons. Germline V gene data show CDR1 as SGHTA and CDR2 as FQGNSA. The CDR3 consists of 15 residues. This sample stems from a study of T cell repertoires in cytomegalovirus infection. Background on the study: Public TCR beta signature analysis indicated the presence of both CMV infection and matching HLA type. The study, taken as a whole, reports: Carriers of CMV plus the relevant HLA were identified by cumulative public TCR beta family frequency. Clonotype analysis showed dominance of the ex vivo response by HLA-C-restricted CMV-specific TCR beta clonotypes.

Sequencing used PBMCs. The receptor was isolated from a human donor in good health (CMV status not recorded). Some clones in this sample may be carry-over from other donors' samples. The chain couples TRBV7-2 to TRBJ2-3; D gene uncertain. CDR3 nucleotide sequence: TGTGCCAGCAGCGTTCCGGGCCGCTTCGGAGATACGCCGTATTTT. Translation: CASSVPGRFGDTPYF.